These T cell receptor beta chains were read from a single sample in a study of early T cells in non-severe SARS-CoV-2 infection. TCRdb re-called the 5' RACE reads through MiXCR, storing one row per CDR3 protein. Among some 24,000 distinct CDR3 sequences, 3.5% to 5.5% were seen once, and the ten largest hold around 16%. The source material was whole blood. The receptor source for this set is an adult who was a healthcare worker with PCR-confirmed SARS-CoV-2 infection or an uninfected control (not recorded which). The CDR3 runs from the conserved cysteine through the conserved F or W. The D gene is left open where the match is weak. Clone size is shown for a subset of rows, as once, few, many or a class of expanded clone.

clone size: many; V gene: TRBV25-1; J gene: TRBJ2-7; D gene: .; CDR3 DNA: TGTGCCAGCAGTGACGAAACCTACAGGGGGGGCGAGCAGTACTTC; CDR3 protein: CASSDETYRGGEQYF
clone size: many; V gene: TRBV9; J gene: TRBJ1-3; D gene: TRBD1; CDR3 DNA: TGTGCCAGCAGCCCCCAGGGACAGGCTGGAAACACCATATATTTT; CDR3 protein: CASSPQGQAGNTIYF
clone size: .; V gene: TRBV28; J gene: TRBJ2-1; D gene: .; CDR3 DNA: TGTGCCAGCAGTTTGCGGGAAGCGGGTAACAATGAGCAGTTCTTC; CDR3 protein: CASSLREAGNNEQFF
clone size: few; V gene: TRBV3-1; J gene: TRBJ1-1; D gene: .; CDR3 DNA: TGTGCCAGCAGCCAAGGGGCGGGGCTCGGGGCGACTGAAGCTTTCTTT; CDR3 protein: CASSQGAGLGATEAFF
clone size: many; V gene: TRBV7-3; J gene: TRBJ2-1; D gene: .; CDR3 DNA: TGTGCCAGCAGCCCTCCTGGCGGTGAGCAGTTCTTC; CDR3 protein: CASSPPGGEQFF
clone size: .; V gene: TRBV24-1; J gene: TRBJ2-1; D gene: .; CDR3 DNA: TGTGCCACCAGTGATCGGTCTGGGGGCCTCGCATATAATGAGCAGTTCTTC; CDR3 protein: CATSDRSGGLAYNEQFF
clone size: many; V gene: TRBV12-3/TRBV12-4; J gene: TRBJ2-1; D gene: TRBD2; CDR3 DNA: TGTGCCAGCCGTAACTCTGCGGGAGGCAATGAGCAGTTCTTC; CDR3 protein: CASRNSAGGNEQFF
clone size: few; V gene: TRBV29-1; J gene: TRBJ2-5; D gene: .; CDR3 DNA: TGCAGCGTTGAATCCGGGGGGCGAGAGACCCAGTACTTC; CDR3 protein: CSVESGGRETQYF
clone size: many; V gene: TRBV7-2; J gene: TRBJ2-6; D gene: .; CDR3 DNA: TGTGCCAGCAGCTCCCCGGGAGGGGCCAACGTCCTGACTTTC; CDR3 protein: CASSSPGGANVLTF
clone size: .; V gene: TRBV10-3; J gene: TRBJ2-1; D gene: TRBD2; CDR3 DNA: TGTGCCATCAGTGACTACGGGAGGCACAATGAGCAGTTCTTC; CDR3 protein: CAISDYGRHNEQFF
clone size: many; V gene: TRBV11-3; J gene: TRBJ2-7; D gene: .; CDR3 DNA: TGTGCCAGCAGCCTATCCCCATCTTATGGCGAGCAGTACTTC; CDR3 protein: CASSLSPSYGEQYF
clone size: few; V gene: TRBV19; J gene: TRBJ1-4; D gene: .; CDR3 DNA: TGTGCCAGTAGGGTCAGTCCTAATGAAAAACTGTTTTTT; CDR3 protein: CASRVSPNEKLFF
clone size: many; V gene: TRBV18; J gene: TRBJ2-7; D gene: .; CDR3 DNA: TGTGCCAGCCGGGCTTCGGGGGAGCAGTACTTC; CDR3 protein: CASRASGEQYF
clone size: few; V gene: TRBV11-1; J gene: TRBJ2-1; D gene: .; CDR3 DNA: TGTGCCAGCAGCTTCGGGTCTAGTGGGGAAAGTGAGCAGTTCTTC; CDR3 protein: CASSFGSSGESEQFF
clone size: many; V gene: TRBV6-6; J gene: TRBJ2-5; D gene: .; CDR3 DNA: TGTGCCAGCAGTTATGGAGGTATCACGGAGACCCAGTACTTC; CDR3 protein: CASSYGGITETQYF
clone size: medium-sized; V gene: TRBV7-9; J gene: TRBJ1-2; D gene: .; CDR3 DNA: TGTGCCAGCAGCTTGGGCCCAAATAACAACTATGGCTACACCTTC; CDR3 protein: CASSLGPNNNYGYTF
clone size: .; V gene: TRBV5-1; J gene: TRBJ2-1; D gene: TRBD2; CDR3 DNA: TGCGCCAGCAGATCTCTAGCGGGGGACTACAATGAGCAGTTCTTC; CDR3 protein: CASRSLAGDYNEQFF
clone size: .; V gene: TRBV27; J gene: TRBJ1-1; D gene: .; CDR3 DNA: TGTGCCAGCGGAACCGGGGGCCCCCCCAGGGAAGCTTTCTTT; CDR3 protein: CASGTGGPPREAFF
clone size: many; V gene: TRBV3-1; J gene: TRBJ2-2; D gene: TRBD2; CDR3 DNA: TGTGCCAGCAGCCAGGGGACTAGCGCCACCGGGGAGCTGTTTTTT; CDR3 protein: CASSQGTSATGELFF
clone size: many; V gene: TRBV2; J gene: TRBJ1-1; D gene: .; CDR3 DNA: TGTGCCAGCAGTGAATTGGGGGCTCGGGACACTGAAGCTTTCTTT; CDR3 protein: CASSELGARDTEAFF
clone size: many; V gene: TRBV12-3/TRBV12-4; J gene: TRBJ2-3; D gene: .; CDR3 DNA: TGTGCCAGCACCAAAGGGGGGACGATTATCCCAGATACGCAGTATTTT; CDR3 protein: CASTKGGTIIPDTQYF
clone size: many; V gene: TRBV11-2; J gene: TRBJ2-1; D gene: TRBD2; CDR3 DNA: TGTGCCAGCAGCTTATTACCGGGGACTAGCGGGATCTCCTACAATGAGCAGTTCTTC; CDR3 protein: CASSLLPGTSGISYNEQFF
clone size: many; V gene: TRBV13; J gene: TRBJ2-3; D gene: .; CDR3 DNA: TGTGCCAGCAGCTTAGCACCAGGGATCACAGATACGCAGTATTTT; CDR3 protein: CASSLAPGITDTQYF
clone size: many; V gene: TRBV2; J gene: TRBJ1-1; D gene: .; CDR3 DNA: TGTGCCAGCCAGCAGGGGAACACTGAAGCTTTCTTT; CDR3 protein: CASQQGNTEAFF
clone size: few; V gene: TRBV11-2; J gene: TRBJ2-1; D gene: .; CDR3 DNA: TGTGCCAGCAGCCCCCGAACAGGGAGCAATGAGCAGTTCTTC; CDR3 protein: CASSPRTGSNEQFF
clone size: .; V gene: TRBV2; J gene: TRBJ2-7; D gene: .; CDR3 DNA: TGTGCCAGCAGTAAGGGACTCGCCTACGAGCAGTACTTC; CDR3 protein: CASSKGLAYEQYF
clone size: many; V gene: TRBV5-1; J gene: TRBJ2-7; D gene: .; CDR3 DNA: TGCGCCAGTGCAGTAGGGGAAGGCTACGAGCAGTACTTC; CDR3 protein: CASAVGEGYEQYF
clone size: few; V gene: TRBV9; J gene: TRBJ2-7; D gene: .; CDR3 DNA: TGTGCCAGCAGCGCCGGGACCCGTACCTACGAGCAGTACTTC; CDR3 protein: CASSAGTRTYEQYF